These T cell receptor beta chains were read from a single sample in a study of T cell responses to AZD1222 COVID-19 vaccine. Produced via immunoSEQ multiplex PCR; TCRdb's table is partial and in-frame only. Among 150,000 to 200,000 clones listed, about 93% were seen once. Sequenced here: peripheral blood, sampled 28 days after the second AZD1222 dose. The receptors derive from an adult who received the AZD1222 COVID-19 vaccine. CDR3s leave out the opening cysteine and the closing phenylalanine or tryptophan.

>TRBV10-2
ASGVGGVGNEQF
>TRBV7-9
ASSGYRGSYEQY
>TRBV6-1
ASSELGGQGAYEQY
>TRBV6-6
ASSSGPGTNEQY
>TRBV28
ASSLGGGYEQY
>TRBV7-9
ASSSNLSPNEQF
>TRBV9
ASSVVDSGGAEQY
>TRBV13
ASSRLAGTSTDTQY
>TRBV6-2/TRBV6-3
ASSLGQGSNQPQH
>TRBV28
ASSLGTSQAGELF
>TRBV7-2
ASSLGRGPSYEQY
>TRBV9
ASSVGGTDTQY
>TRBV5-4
ASSPHGTSASSYEQY
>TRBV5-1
ASSLRDPGTDTQY
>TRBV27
ASSFGTSNTEAF
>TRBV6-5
ASTMGQGVQTQY
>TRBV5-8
ASSLEGRGGSPLH
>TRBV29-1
SVYYTEAF
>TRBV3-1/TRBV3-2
ASSLRSGTSDTQY
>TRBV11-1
ASSLGIAGGPDTQY
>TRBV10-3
AISESGGGNNEQF
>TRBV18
ASSPRTDYGYT
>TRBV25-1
ASSRSGTYNEQF
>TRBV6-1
ASSEAGQGGRPQH